These T cell receptor beta chains were read from a single sample in a study of OX40 agonist ivuxolimab in advanced cancers. Profiling relied on immunoSEQ multiplex PCR, and the TCRdb table lists in-frame clones only, not all of them. The sample includes approximately 58,000 clones, 79% seen only once; the top ten take 2% to 3%. The material was CD4+ or CD8+ T cells sorted from blood, obtained in a trial of the OX40 agonist ivuxolimab. The receptors were sampled from an adult with an advanced solid tumor such as melanoma, head and neck, liver or kidney cancer. The CDR3 runs from the conserved cysteine through the conserved F or W. D genes are given only for firm matches. The size of a clone is reported for some rows only, either as once, few or many, or as a class for expanded clones.

CDR3 DNA: TGTGCCAGCTCACCTACTGGGGGCATGTCTAACTATGGCTACACCTTC
CDR3 protein: CASSPTGGMSNYGYTF
V gene: TRBV18
D gene: NA
clone size: NA
J gene: TRBJ1-2

CDR3 DNA: TGCGCCAGCAGCGGTCCTAGCGGGGGAACCCAAGAGACCCAGTACTTC
CDR3 protein: CASSGPSGGTQETQYF
V gene: TRBV5-1
D gene: TRBD2
clone size: NA
J gene: TRBJ2-5

CDR3 DNA: TGTGCCAGCCGCCTTACTGGGGCCAACGTCCTGACTTTC
CDR3 protein: CASRLTGANVLTF
V gene: TRBV6-5
D gene: NA
clone size: NA
J gene: TRBJ2-6

CDR3 DNA: TGTGCCAGTAGTATAGATCGTAGGACAGATGCTTTCTTT
CDR3 protein: CASSIDRRTDAFF
V gene: TRBV19
D gene: NA
clone size: once
J gene: TRBJ1-1

CDR3 DNA: TGTGCCAGCAGTTTATCGGATACCTACAATGAGCAGTTCTTC
CDR3 protein: CASSLSDTYNEQFF
V gene: TRBV28
D gene: NA
clone size: NA
J gene: TRBJ2-1

CDR3 DNA: TGTGCCAGCACCTCTCAGCTAGGGGGCAGGGAGACCCAGTACTTC
CDR3 protein: CASTSQLGGRETQYF
V gene: TRBV6-6
D gene: TRBD1
clone size: few
J gene: TRBJ2-5

CDR3 DNA: TGTGCCAGCAGCACCTACTCCTGGAACACTGAAGCTTTCTTT
CDR3 protein: CASSTYSWNTEAFF
V gene: TRBV5-6
D gene: NA
clone size: NA
J gene: TRBJ1-1

CDR3 DNA: TGTGCCAGCAGCCGCTACAGGACGGCGGACACTGAAGCTTTCTTT
CDR3 protein: CASSRYRTADTEAFF
V gene: TRBV14
D gene: NA
clone size: NA
J gene: TRBJ1-1

CDR3 DNA: TGTGCCAGCAGCCAAGGTAAAGGGATGGACACTGAAGCTTTCTTT
CDR3 protein: CASSQGKGMDTEAFF
V gene: TRBV5-4
D gene: NA
clone size: NA
J gene: TRBJ1-1

CDR3 DNA: TGTGCCAGCAGCTTTTTACAGGGGGTATACACTGAAGCTTTCTTT
CDR3 protein: CASSFLQGVYTEAFF
V gene: TRBV5-1
D gene: TRBD1
clone size: NA
J gene: TRBJ1-1

CDR3 DNA: TGTGCCAGCAGGGGACGGAGCTCCTACAATGAGCAGTTCTTC
CDR3 protein: CASRGRSSYNEQFF
V gene: TRBV7-2
D gene: NA
clone size: NA
J gene: TRBJ2-1

CDR3 DNA: TGTGCCAGCAGCTCATCACAGGGGTACGAGCAGTACTTC
CDR3 protein: CASSSSQGYEQYF
V gene: TRBV7-2
D gene: TRBD1
clone size: few
J gene: TRBJ2-7

CDR3 DNA: TGCGCCAGCAGCCAAGATAAGAGGGGATCCCTCACCGACACAGATACGCAGTATTTT
CDR3 protein: CASSQDKRGSLTDTDTQYF
V gene: TRBV4-3
D gene: NA
clone size: NA
J gene: TRBJ2-3

CDR3 DNA: TGTGCCAGCAGCTTAGGAAGCATTGCTGGCACAGATACGCAGTATTTT
CDR3 protein: CASSLGSIAGTDTQYF
V gene: TRBV7-2
D gene: NA
clone size: NA
J gene: TRBJ2-3

CDR3 DNA: TGTGCCAGCATAACCCCCTCGAACACTGAAGCTTTCTTT
CDR3 protein: CASITPSNTEAFF
V gene: TRBV6-6
D gene: NA
clone size: NA
J gene: TRBJ1-1